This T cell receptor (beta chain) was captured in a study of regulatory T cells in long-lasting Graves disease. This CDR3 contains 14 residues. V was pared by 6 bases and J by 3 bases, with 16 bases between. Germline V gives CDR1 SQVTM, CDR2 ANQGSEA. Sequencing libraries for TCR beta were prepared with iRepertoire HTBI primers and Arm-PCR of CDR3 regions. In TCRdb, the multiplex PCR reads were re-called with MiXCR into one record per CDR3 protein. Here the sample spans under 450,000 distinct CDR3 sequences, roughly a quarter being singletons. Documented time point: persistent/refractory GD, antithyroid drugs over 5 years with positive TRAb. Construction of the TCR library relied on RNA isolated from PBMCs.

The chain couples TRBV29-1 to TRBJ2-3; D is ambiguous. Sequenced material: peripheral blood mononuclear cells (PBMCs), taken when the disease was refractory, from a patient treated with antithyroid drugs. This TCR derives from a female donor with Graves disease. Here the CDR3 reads CSVEPRSGTDTQYF. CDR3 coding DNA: TGCAGCGTAGAACCGCGTTCTGGGACAGATACGCAGTATTTT.